This T cell receptor (beta chain) originates from a study of naive CD8 T cells in extremely preterm neonates. General study results and limits: Relative to older groups, preterm infants had shorter, less trimmed CDR3s with fewer N additions.

Points on this clone: As yet, its antigen is unknown.

Elective cesarean births at about 37-41 weeks, without labor or membrane rupture, supplied the cord blood. Excluded: fetal demise, active maternal HSV, known maternal HIV. J was trimmed by 2 bases and V by 3 bases; bases with no gene match: 0. CDR3 size: 14 residues. The germline CDR1 and CDR2 sequences are MDHEN and SYDVKM. The method was immunoSEQ multiplex PCR; TCRdb's version includes in-frame clones alone and lacks a portion of them. The sample shows about 7,300 clones, around 90% of them seen only once. The sequence was collected from a newborn in good health. The chain uses TRBV28 and TRBJ2-7; 11 nucleotides match TRBD2. Sequencing used naive CD8+ T cells from cord blood. In nucleotides, the CDR3 is TGTGCCAGCAGTTTGACTAGCGGGACCTACGAGCAGTACTTC. It specifies CASSLTSGTYEQYF.